This passage covers 21 T cell receptor beta chains from one sample sequenced in a study of blood T cells in healthy people across ages. Next came a second PCR, run for about 7 to 12 cycles, which used a sample-barcoded 5' primer along with a J-beta primer mix. TCRdb re-called the 5' RACE reads through MiXCR, storing one row per CDR3 protein. The sample carries about 730,000 distinct CDR3 sequences, about 40% recorded once. Sequencing input: blood. The receptors derive from a woman aged 60-75 years in good health.

The rearrangement links TRBV7-2 to TRBJ2-1; TRBD2 is a possible D gene (5 bases). In germline, CDR1 is SGHTA, CDR2 FQGNSA. The CDR3 length is 13 residues. Deletions cut 2 bases from V and 7 bases from J, with 9 bases between. The CDR3 DNA reads TGTGCCAGCAGCTTAACCCCGGGAAATGAGCAGTTCTTC. As protein: CASSLTPGNEQFF.

In this sample, this clonotype turned up a few times. V gene TRBV11-2 combines with J gene TRBJ2-7, with D possibly called TRBD1 or TRBD2 (6 bases each). The CDR3 spans 15 residues. CDR1 and CDR2 from the germline V gene are SGHAT and FQNNGV. Trimming removed 3 bases at V and 7 bases at J, with 19 bases between. CDR3 residues: CASSFVGGPSDEQYF. For the CDR3, the DNA is TGTGCCAGCAGCTTTGTTGGGGGGCCATCCGATGAGCAGTACTTC. Drawing the rest from reference TRBV11-2 and TRBJ2-7, the complete variable domain is EAGVAQSPRYKIIEKRQSVAFWCNPISGHATLYWYQQILGQGPKLLIQFQNNGVVDDSQLPKDRFSAERLKGVDSTLKIQPAKLEDSAVYLCASSFVGGPSDEQYFGPGTRLTVT.

This chain uses TRBV29-1 with TRBJ2-3; 7 nucleotides match TRBD2. The CDR3 runs 15 residues. CDR1 and CDR2 from the germline V gene are SQVTM and ANQGSEA. The junction had 7 bases not matched to a gene; V was cut back by 3 bases and J by 1 base. CDR3 in amino acids: CSVDWEGLGTDTQYF. CDR3 DNA sequence: TGCAGCGTTGACTGGGAGGGCCTAGGCACAGATACGCAGTATTTT.

The chain employs TRBV6-1 and TRBJ1-5; tentatively, D is TRBD1 (6 bases). The CDR3 runs 15 residues. V was clipped by 9 bases and J by 7 bases, with 22 bases between them. Germline values: CDR1 MNHNS, CDR2 SASEGT. CDR3 amino acids: CASRKGVSDGQPQHF. CDR3 sequence (DNA): TGTGCCAGTAGAAAGGGGGTGTCAGACGGGCAGCCCCAGCATTTT.

This chain connects TRBV24-1 to TRBJ1-1; TRBD1 matches at 11 bases. The CDR3 is 15 amino acids. Germline loops: CDR1 KGHDR, CDR2 SFDVKD. J gave up 5 bases and V 8 bases, and 9 bases lay outside the gene matches. In DNA form, the CDR3 reads TGTGCCACCATGGTAACGGACAGGGGGCAAACTGAAGCTTTCTTT. It translates to CATMVTDRGQTEAFF.

In this sample, this clonotype turned up once. The J gene is TRBJ1-5, the V gene TRBV6-2 or TRBV6-3; no definite D call. Germline CDR1 and CDR2: MNHEY and SVGEGT. The ends were cut back, 2 bases at V and 3 bases at J, with 8 bases in the middle. The CDR3 length is 14 residues. CDR3 protein: CASSYVQVNQPQHF. DNA for the CDR3: TGTGCCAGCAGTTACGTCCAGGTCAATCAGCCCCAGCATTTT.

This clonotype was counted between two and nine times. The CDR3 region is CASSQEGGRLPVAQYF. The CDR3 nucleotides are TGTGCCAGCAGCCAAGAGGGCGGGAGGCTCCCGGTGGCCCAGTACTTC. The V call is TRBV4-2, the J call TRBJ2-5; 8 bases map to TRBD2. This CDR3 is built from 16 residues. Trimming cost V 0 bases and J 9 bases; bases outside gene matches: 12. The germline CDR1 and CDR2 sequences are LGHNA and YNFKEQ.

This clonotype was seen a handful of times. The chain employs TRBV7-2 and TRBJ2-7; tentative D call: TRBD1 (6 bases). Trimming pared 5 bases from V and 4 bases from J, leaving 18 bases between. CDR1 and CDR2 (germline): SGHTA, FQGNSA. The CDR3 spans 15 residues. CDR3 sequence: CASSPQGGPLYEQYF. The CDR3, as DNA: TGTGCCAGCAGCCCACAGGGTGGACCCCTATACGAGCAGTACTTC.

The chain recombines TRBV5-1 with TRBJ2-3; D possibly corresponds to TRBD2 (5 bases). The V gene's germline CDR1 is SGHRS and CDR2 YFSETQ. This CDR3 region has 15 residues. Deletions cut 4 bases from V and 0 bases from J, with 12 bases between. CDR3 residues: CASSGPGGSTDTQYF. CDR3 nucleotide sequence: TGCGCCAGCAGCGGGCCAGGCGGGAGCACAGATACGCAGTATTTT. Full variable domain (remainder filled in from reference TRBV5-1 and TRBJ2-3): KAGVTQTPRYLIKTRGQQVTLSCSPISGHRSVSWYQQTPGQGLQFLFEYFSETQRNKGNFPGRFSGRQFSNSRSEMNVSTLELGDSALYLCASSGPGGSTDTQYFGPGTRLTVL.

The chain links TRBV15 to TRBJ1-5, with no clear D. Germline V gives CDR1 LNHNV, CDR2 YYDKDF (reference sequence). This CDR3 has 16 residues. V was pared by 0 bases and J by 0 bases, with 9 bases between. CDR3 in DNA: TGTGCCACCAGCAGAGATTCCGCACTTAGCAATCAGCCCCAGCATTTT. Its protein is CATSRDSALSNQPQHF.

This clonotype was observed many times. This chain connects TRBV3-1 to TRBJ2-7, with D maybe TRBD2 (5 bases). The CDR3 runs to 12 residues. V shed 3 bases and J shed 6 bases, with 9 bases lying between them. CDR1 and CDR2 (germline): LGHDT, YNNKEL (reference sequence). The CDR3 is CASSHRGLEQYF. For the CDR3, the DNA is TGTGCCAGCAGCCACCGGGGTCTCGAGCAGTACTTC.

The chain carries TRBV14 and TRBJ2-7; D perhaps matches TRBD2 (5 bases). Germline values: CDR1 SGHDN, CDR2 FVKESK. The V gene lost 0 bases and the J gene lost 5 bases, with 17 bases spanning the gap. This CDR3 region has 16 residues. The CDR3, as DNA: TGTGCCAGCAGCCAAGAAGCTCGAGGGTATCTCCACGAGCAGTACTTC. Its translation is CASSQEARGYLHEQYF.

The chain joins TRBV18 to TRBJ2-5, with D possibly being TRBD2 (6 bases). The V end lost 6 bases, the J end lost 13 bases, and 30 bases lay between the germline ends. This CDR3 is built from 16 residues. From germline, CDR1 is KGHSH and CDR2 LQKENI. In nucleotides, the CDR3 is TGTGCCAGCTCCCCCCCCTCCGGGACTGGGTCCTACGAGCGGTACTTC. It yields the protein CASSPPSGTGSYERYF.

The rearrangement joins TRBV4-3 to TRBJ2-1, with 12 bases matching TRBD2. This CDR3 has 17 amino acids. V was clipped by 2 bases and J by 4 bases; unmatched bases: 6. From germline, CDR1 is LGHNA and CDR2 YSLEER. In DNA, the CDR3 is TGCGCCAGCAGCCAAACAACCCTAGCGGGAGGGTACAATGAGCAGTTCTTC. The encoded protein is CASSQTTLAGGYNEQFF.

The chain is built from TRBV20-1 and TRBJ2-1; 7 bases match TRBD2. Germline V CDR1 and CDR2: DFQATT, SNEGSKA (reference sequence). The length of the CDR3 is 15 residues. V lost 3 bases, J lost 3 bases, and 8 bases stayed unmatched. CDR3 amino acids: CSASQPGLSYNEQFF. For the CDR3, the DNA is TGCAGTGCTAGTCAGCCGGGACTAAGCTACAATGAGCAGTTCTTC.

This clonotype was counted ten times or more. The chain employs TRBV29-1 and TRBJ2-3; 7 positions match TRBD1. With 7 bases clipped from V and 0 bases from J, the junction kept 10 bases outside the gene matches. Per germline, CDR1 SQVTM and CDR2 ANQGSEA. CDR3 length: 15 amino acids. The CDR3 sequence is CSARTGSASTDTQYF. The DNA of the CDR3 is TGCAGCGCACGGACAGGTTCCGCTAGCACAGATACGCAGTATTTT.

This clonotype was seen more than once but under ten times. This rearrangement joins TRBV20-1 to TRBJ2-7; no clear D gene. Per the germline V gene, CDR1 is DFQATT and CDR2 is SNEGSKA (reference sequence). Trimming removed 5 bases from V and 1 base from J, with 3 bases in between. The CDR3 has 10 residues. This CDR3 reads CSAGSYEQYF. Written as DNA, the CDR3 is TGCAGTGCTGGGTCCTACGAGCAGTACTTC.

This clonotype is a singleton in its sample. V and J are TRBV3-1 and TRBJ2-5; 16 bases line up with TRBD2. The V gene end was trimmed by 0 bases and the J gene end by 4 bases; junction bases not matched to a gene: 11. There are 20 residues in the CDR3. Per the germline V gene, CDR1 is LGHDT and CDR2 is YNNKEL (reference sequence). The CDR3 DNA reads as TGTGCCAGCAGCCAAGACAACCGGGGGACTAGCGGGGGGGCCTCAGAGACCCAGTACTTC. Translating gives CASSQDNRGTSGGASETQYF.

This sequence joins TRBV12-3 or TRBV12-4 and TRBJ2-5; D is undetermined. This CDR3 contains 12 residues. Trimming cost V 5 bases and J 2 bases, with 6 bases left between them. The CDR3 sequence is CASSIWQETQYF. The CDR3, as DNA: TGTGCCAGCAGTATCTGGCAAGAGACCCAGTACTTC.

This sequence joins TRBV9 and TRBJ2-3; D is unclear. CDR1 SGDLS and CDR2 YYNGEE come from the germline V gene. The CDR3 length is 15 residues. The ends were cut back, 0 bases at V and 0 bases at J, with 8 bases in the middle. The CDR3 DNA reads TGTGCCAGCAGCGTAGTGGTTGGGAGCACAGATACGCAGTATTTT. It is translated as CASSVVVGSTDTQYF.

V is TRBV20-1 and J is TRBJ1-1; D is ambiguous. The ends were cut back, 1 base at V and 4 bases at J, with 7 bases in the middle. CDR3 length equals 12 residues. Per germline, CDR1 DFQATT and CDR2 SNEGSKA (reference sequence). The CDR3 nucleotides read TGCAGTGCTAGAGGTCTACCCACTGAAGCTTTCTTT. This translates into CSARGLPTEAFF.